Detailed here is one T cell receptor beta chain. The source material, 20-30 mg of unsorted bulk tissue, was used to co-extract RNA and DNA. This specimen comes from a study of tumor-infiltrating lymphocytes in primary liver carcinoma. From approximately 0.5 ug of total RNA, TCR beta-specific cDNA was reverse-transcribed using a constant-region primer. Libraries of TCR beta came from three nested multiplex PCR rounds with slightly modified ARM-PCR. TRBV1-TRBV30 forward and Cbeta reverse primers drove the first two roughly 10-cycle rounds. TCRdb ran MiXCR on the multiplex PCR reads and lists one entry per CDR3 protein. Of roughly 120,000 distinct CDR3 sequences in the sample, 60% to 70% are singletons; the top ten hold about a tenth. Trimming took 4 bases from V and 4 from J, leaving 13 bases between them. This CDR3 contains 13 residues. Germline CDR1 DFQATT, CDR2 SNEGSKA (reference sequence).

The TCR originated in a woman aged 55-69 years with primary liver carcinoma and hepatitis B virus infection. The source material was liver tumor tissue from sampling region 1. Subset noted: tumor region T1, superior pole. J is TRBJ1-2 and V is TRBV20-1; D unresolved. The CDR3 spells CSATKGRTYGYTF. The CDR3 bases are TGCAGTGCTACGAAAGGACGTACCTATGGCTACACCTTC.